These T cell receptor beta chains were read from a single sample in a study of T cells after yellow fever vaccination. A single record per CDR3 protein comes from TCRdb applying MiXCR to the 5' RACE reads. The repertoire has around 320,000 distinct CDR3 sequences, 8.7% of them found once; the top ten carry around 3.1%. Material: CD4+ T cells sorted from PBMCs, obtained 5 days after the yellow fever booster vaccination. The source is a man aged 18 to 29 who received the YFV17D yellow fever vaccine. Each CDR3 is given with its conserved first and last residue. D genes are given only for firm matches. Some rows have no size entry. The others give once, few or many, or a class for an expanded clone.

15 TRBJ1-1 TRBV7-3 many - CASSLTSGANTEAFF TGTGCCAGCAGCTTAACTAGTGGGGCGAACACTGAAGCTTTCTTT
15 TRBJ1-1 TRBV4-2 many - CASSQGGGEGTEAFF TGTGCCAGCAGCCAAGGTGGTGGGGAGGGTACTGAAGCTTTCTTT
16 TRBJ1-1 TRBV11-3 - - CASSGSRGAGDTEAFF TGTGCCAGCAGCGGGAGCCGGGGGGCTGGAGACACTGAAGCTTTCTTT
15 TRBJ2-5 TRBV18 - - CASSPGLGGQETQYF TGTGCCAGCTCCCCCGGACTAGGGGGCCAAGAGACCCAGTACTTC
14 TRBJ1-2 TRBV6-4 - - CASSANGANYGYTF TGTGCCAGCAGTGCCAACGGGGCTAACTATGGCTACACCTTC
16 TRBJ1-4 TRBV11-2 - - CASSLGLGGRSEKLFF TGTGCCAGCAGCTTAGGGCTCGGGGGGAGAAGTGAAAAACTGTTTTTT
14 TRBJ1-2 TRBV6-5 few - CASSYKGPNYGYTF TGTGCCAGCAGTTACAAAGGACCGAACTATGGCTACACCTTC
13 TRBJ1-3 TRBV6-2/TRBV6-3 few - CASIPAPGNTIYF TGTGCCAGCATCCCGGCCCCTGGAAACACCATATATTTT
12 TRBJ1-1 TRBV20-1 - - CSALRQSTEAFF TGCAGTGCTCTCCGACAGAGCACTGAAGCTTTCTTT
15 TRBJ2-3 TRBV6-5 many TRBD1 CASTPDRGQKDTQYF TGTGCCAGCACCCCGGACAGGGGGCAGAAAGATACGCAGTATTTT
16 TRBJ2-2 TRBV20-1 few TRBD1 CSARGGDRGYTGELFF TGCAGTGCTAGAGGTGGGGACAGGGGATACACCGGGGAGCTGTTTTTT
14 TRBJ2-3 TRBV11-2 few - CASSLGHFTDTQYF TGTGCCAGCAGCTTGGGACACTTCACAGATACGCAGTATTTT
16 TRBJ1-5 TRBV7-2 - - CASSVGALYSNQPQHF TGTGCCAGCAGCGTGGGGGCACTTTATAGCAATCAGCCCCAGCATTTT
16 TRBJ1-1 TRBV5-6 many - CASSLALDRGDTEAFF TGTGCCAGCAGCTTGGCCCTGGACCGCGGGGACACTGAAGCTTTCTTT
15 TRBJ2-5 TRBV4-2 - TRBD2 CASSQGGGVQETQYF TGTGCCAGCAGCCAAGGCGGGGGGGTTCAAGAGACCCAGTACTTC
18 TRBJ1-5 TRBV6-2/TRBV6-3 few TRBD1 CASSYNPLTGSYDQPQHF TGTGCCAGCAGTTACAATCCCTTGACAGGGTCCTACGATCAGCCCCAGCATTTT
15 TRBJ2-4 TRBV5-1 many - CASSLATPAKNIQYF TGCGCCAGCAGCTTGGCAACCCCCGCCAAAAACATTCAGTACTTC
14 TRBJ1-2 TRBV12-5 few - CASGLVGRTYGYTF TGTGCTAGTGGTTTGGTAGGCAGGACTTATGGCTACACCTTC
13 TRBJ2-7 TRBV20-1 - TRBD1 CSASGQHSYEQYF TGCAGTGCTTCGGGACAGCACTCCTACGAGCAGTACTTC
12 TRBJ2-3 TRBV7-3 - - CASAQGPDTQYF TGTGCCAGCGCCCAGGGTCCAGATACGCAGTATTTT
11 TRBJ1-1 TRBV20-1 - - CSVPTQSEAFF TGCAGTGTCCCTACACAGTCTGAAGCTTTCTTT
14 TRBJ2-2 TRBV28 - - CASSLQGRLGELFF TGTGCCAGCAGTCTACAGGGGAGGCTGGGGGAGCTGTTTTTT
14 TRBJ1-1 TRBV7-2 - - CASNQQGQNTEAFF TGTGCCAGCAACCAACAGGGCCAGAACACTGAAGCTTTCTTT
14 TRBJ2-4 TRBV12-3/TRBV12-4 many - CASSWTAFKNIQYF TGTGCCAGCAGTTGGACAGCTTTCAAAAACATTCAGTACTTC
14 TRBJ1-2 TRBV20-1 few - CSARDRKGDYGYTF TGCAGTGCTAGAGACAGGAAAGGGGACTATGGCTACACCTTC
15 TRBJ2-5 TRBV7-2 - - CASIQGGTYQETQYF TGTGCCAGCATCCAGGGGGGGACGTACCAAGAGACCCAGTACTTC
12 TRBJ2-5 TRBV7-2 few - CASSLRRETQYF TGTGCCAGCAGCTTAAGGCGAGAGACCCAGTACTTC
10 TRBJ2-1 TRBV12-3/TRBV12-4 many - CASKLGEQFF TGTGCCAGCAAACTTGGTGAGCAGTTCTTC
13 TRBJ2-1 TRBV7-2 - - CASSWGQGDEQFF TGTGCCAGCAGCTGGGGGCAGGGTGATGAGCAGTTCTTC
15 TRBJ2-1 TRBV7-2 few TRBD2 CASSSRTSSGNEQFF TGTGCCAGCAGCTCGCGGACTAGCTCTGGGAATGAGCAGTTCTTC
14 TRBJ2-3 TRBV7-3 few - CASRAGYSTDTQYF TGTGCCAGCAGGGCGGGGTATAGCACAGATACGCAGTATTTT
12 TRBJ2-5 TRBV10-3 few TRBD1 CATRQGKETQYF TGTGCCACCCGACAGGGAAAAGAGACCCAGTACTTC
13 TRBJ2-7 TRBV6-5 few TRBD2 CASRLAGGYEQYF TGTGCCAGCAGATTAGCGGGGGGCTACGAGCAGTACTTC
15 TRBJ1-2 TRBV20-1 few TRBD1 CSAREPGTGHYGYTF TGCAGTGCTAGAGAACCCGGGACAGGGCACTATGGCTACACCTTC
13 TRBJ2-1 TRBV2 - TRBD2 CASSAGLAGEQFF TGTGCCAGCAGTGCGGGACTAGCGGGGGAGCAGTTCTTC
14 TRBJ1-1 TRBV11-2 many - CASSLGMGSGAAFF TGTGCCAGCAGCTTAGGTATGGGGTCAGGGGCAGCTTTCTTT
13 TRBJ1-2 TRBV20-1 few - CNPGTISNYGYTF TGCAATCCAGGAACCATTTCTAACTATGGCTACACCTTC